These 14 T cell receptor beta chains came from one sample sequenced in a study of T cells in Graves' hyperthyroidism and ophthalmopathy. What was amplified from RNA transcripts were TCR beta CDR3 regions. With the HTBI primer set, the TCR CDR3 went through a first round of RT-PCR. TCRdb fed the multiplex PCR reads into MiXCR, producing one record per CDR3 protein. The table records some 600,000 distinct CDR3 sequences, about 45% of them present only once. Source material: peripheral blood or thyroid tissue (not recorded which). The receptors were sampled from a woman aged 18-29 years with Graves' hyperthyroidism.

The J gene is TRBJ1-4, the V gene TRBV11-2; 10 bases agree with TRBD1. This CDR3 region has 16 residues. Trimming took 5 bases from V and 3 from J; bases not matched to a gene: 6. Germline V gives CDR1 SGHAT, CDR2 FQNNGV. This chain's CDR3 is CASSGDRGLANEKLFF. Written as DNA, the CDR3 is TGTGCCAGCAGCGGAGACAGGGGGCTGGCTAATGAAAAACTGTTTTTT.

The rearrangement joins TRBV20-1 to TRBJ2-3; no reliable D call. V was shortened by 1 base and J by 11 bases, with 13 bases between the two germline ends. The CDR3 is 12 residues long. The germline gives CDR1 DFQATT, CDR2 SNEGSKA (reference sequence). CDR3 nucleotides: TGCAGTGCTAGAGCGACTCCTAGGTGGCAGTATTTT. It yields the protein CSARATPRWQYF.

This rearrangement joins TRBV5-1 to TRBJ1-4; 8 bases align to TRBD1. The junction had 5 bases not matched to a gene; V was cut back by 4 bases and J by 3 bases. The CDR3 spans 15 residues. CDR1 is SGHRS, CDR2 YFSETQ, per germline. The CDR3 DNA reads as TGCGCCAGCAGCGCCAAGACAGGGGCTAATGAAAAACTGTTTTTT. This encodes CASSAKTGANEKLFF.

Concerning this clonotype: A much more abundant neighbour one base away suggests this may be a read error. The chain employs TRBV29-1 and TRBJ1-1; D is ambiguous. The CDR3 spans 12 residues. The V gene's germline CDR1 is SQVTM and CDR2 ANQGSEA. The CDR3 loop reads CSVGPSNTEALF. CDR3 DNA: TGCAGCGTTGGACCCTCTAACACTGAAGCTCTCTTT.

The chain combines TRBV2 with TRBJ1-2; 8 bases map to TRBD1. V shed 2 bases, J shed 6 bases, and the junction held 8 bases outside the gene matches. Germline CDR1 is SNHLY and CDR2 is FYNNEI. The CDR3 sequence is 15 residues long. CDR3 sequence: CASSEQDRDVNGYTF. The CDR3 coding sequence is TGTGCCAGCAGTGAACAGGACAGGGACGTGAATGGCTACACCTTC.

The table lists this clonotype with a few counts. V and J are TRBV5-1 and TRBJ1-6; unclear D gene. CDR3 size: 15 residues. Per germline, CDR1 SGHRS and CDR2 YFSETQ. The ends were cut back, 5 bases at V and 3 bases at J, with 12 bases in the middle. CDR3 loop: CASSSEAGYNSPLHF. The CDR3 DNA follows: TGCGCCAGCAGTTCAGAGGCAGGCTATAATTCACCCCTCCACTTT.

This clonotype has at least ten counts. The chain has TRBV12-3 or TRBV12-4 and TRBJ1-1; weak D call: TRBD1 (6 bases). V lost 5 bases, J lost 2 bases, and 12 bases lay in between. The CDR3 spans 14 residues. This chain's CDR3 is CASSKWGRNTEAFF. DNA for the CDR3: TGTGCCAGCAGTAAGTGGGGGCGCAACACTGAAGCTTTCTTT.

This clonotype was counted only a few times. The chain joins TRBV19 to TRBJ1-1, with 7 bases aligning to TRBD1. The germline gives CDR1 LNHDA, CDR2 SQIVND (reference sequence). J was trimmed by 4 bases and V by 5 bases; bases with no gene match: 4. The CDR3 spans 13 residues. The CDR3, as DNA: TGTGCCAGTAGTGTGACAGGGACCACTGAAGCTTTCTTT. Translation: CASSVTGTTEAFF.

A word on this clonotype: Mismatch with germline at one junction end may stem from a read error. The CDR3 region is CARETDKLMATSF. The CDR3 DNA is TGTGCCAGAGAGACGGATAAGCTTATGGCTACATCCTTC. The chain carries TRBV28 and TRBJ1-2; D ambiguous. Germline loops: CDR1 MDHEN, CDR2 SYDVKM. CDR3 length: 13 residues.

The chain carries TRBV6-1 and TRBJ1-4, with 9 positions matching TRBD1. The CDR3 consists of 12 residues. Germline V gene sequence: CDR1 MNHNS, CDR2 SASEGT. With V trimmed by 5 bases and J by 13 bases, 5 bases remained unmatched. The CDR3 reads CASSYETGGLFF. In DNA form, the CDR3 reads TGTGCCAGCAGTTACGAGACAGGGGGACTGTTTTTT.

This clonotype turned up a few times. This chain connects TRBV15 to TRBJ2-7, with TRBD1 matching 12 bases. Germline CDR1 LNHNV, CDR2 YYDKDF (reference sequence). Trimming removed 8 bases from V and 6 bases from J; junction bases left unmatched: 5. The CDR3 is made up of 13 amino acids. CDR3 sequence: CATSPGQGAEQYF. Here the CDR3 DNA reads TGTGCCACCTCCCCGGGACAGGGGGCCGAGCAGTACTTC.

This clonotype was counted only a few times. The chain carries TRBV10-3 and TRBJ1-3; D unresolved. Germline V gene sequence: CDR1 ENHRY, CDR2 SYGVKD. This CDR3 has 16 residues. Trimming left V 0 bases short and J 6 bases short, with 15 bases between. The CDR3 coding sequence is TGTGCCATCAGTGAGTCCCTCCGGGATCTGGAAAACACCATATATTTT. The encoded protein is CAISESLRDLENTIYF.

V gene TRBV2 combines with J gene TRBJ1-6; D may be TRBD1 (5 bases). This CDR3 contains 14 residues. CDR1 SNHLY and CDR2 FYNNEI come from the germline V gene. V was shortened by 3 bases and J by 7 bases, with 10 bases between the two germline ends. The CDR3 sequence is CASSESTANSPLHF. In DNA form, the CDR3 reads TGTGCCAGCAGTGAGTCGACAGCCAATTCACCCCTCCACTTT.

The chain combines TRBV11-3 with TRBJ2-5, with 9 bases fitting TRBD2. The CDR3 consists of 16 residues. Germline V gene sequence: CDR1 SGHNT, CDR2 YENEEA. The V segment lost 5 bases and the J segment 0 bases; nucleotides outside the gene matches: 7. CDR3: CASSQWTSANQETQYF. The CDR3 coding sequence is TGTGCCAGCAGCCAATGGACTAGCGCGAACCAAGAGACCCAGTACTTC.